This T cell receptor beta chain was found in a study of cytomegalovirus exposure and HLA in healthy donors. Researchers ran the PCR with 60 Vbeta and 13 Jbeta primers. Clones were read by immunoSEQ multiplex PCR, and TCRdb kept only the in-frame ones, dropping some. The table has 100,000 or so clones, roughly 66% seen once. This clone was observed a few times. Germline CDR1 LNHDA, CDR2 SQIVND (reference sequence). V shed 5 bases, J shed 0 bases, and the junction held 10 bases outside the gene matches. This CDR3 is built from 17 residues. The genes are TRBV19 and TRBJ2-1, with TRBD1 matching 7 bases. The origin of this receptor is a man younger than 40 in good health and CMV-seronegative. The specimen sequenced was PBMCs. CDR3 nucleotide sequence: TGTGCCAGTAGTTACAGGGGAACCTTCAGCTCCTACAATGAGCAGTTCTTC. As protein: CASSYRGTFSSYNEQFF. Full variable domain (outside the CDR3, taken from reference TRBV19 and TRBJ2-1): DGGITQSPKYLFRKEGQNVTLSCEQNLNHDAMYWYRQDPGQGLRLIYYSQIVNDFQKGDIAEGYSVSREKKESFPLTVTSAQKNPTAFYLCASSYRGTFSSYNEQFFGPGTRLTVL.